Following are 8 T cell receptor beta chains from one sample sequenced in a study of Graves' ophthalmopathy and Graves' hyperthyroidism. CDR3 regions of TCR beta were amplified from RNA transcripts. HTBI primers were used in a first-round RT-PCR, which preceded a second-round multiplex PCR. MiXCR, applied by TCRdb to the multiplex PCR reads, yields one record per CDR3 protein. The data hold 500,000 to 800,000 distinct CDR3 sequences, with 35% to 50% observed a single time. Sequencing was done on a sample of peripheral blood. These receptors originate from an adult man with Graves' ophthalmopathy.

This clonotype occurred many times. The rearrangement links TRBV12-3 or TRBV12-4 to TRBJ2-7; no firm D call. The germline V and J ends were trimmed by 3 bases and 5 bases, with 14 bases remaining between them. The CDR3 length is 14 residues. CDR3 nucleotide sequence: TGTGCCAGCAGTTTGAGCAGGCTCCAGGACGAGCAGTACTTC. This translates into CASSLSRLQDEQYF.

This clonotype was seen many times. The chain couples TRBV10-3 to TRBJ2-5; tentative D call: TRBD2 (6 bases). V was cut by 3 bases and J by 6 bases, with 11 bases left in between. Germline values: CDR1 ENHRY, CDR2 SYGVKD. The CDR3 length is 13 residues. In DNA, the CDR3 is TGTGCCATCAGTGATTCGGGAGAACAGACCCAGTACTTC. Residues: CAISDSGEQTQYF.

This chain links TRBV29-1 with TRBJ1-3, with D tentatively TRBD1 (5 bases). The length of the CDR3 is 14 residues. Germline CDR1 and CDR2: SQVTM and ANQGSEA. V lost 6 bases and J 8 bases, leaving 20 bases between the germline ends. CDR3 coding DNA: TGCAGCGTGACAAAAATGGGGGACGGCTACACCATATATTTT. Translation gives CSVTKMGDGYTIYF.

This clonotype was seen a few times. The chain has TRBV3-1 and TRBJ1-2; 12 bases match TRBD1. J was trimmed by 0 bases and V by 4 bases; bases with no gene match: 9. This CDR3 comprises 18 residues. Looked up from germline, CDR1 is LGHDT and CDR2 is YNNKEL (reference sequence). In nucleotides, the CDR3 is TGTGCCAGCAGCCTCGTCCCGGGACAGGGGGCACCTAACTATGGCTACACCTTC. Translation gives CASSLVPGQGAPNYGYTF.

This chain links TRBV24-1 with TRBJ2-3; possibly TRBD1 for D (6 bases). The CDR3 is made up of 13 amino acids. The germline V and J ends were trimmed by 10 bases and 3 bases, with 13 bases remaining between them. The germline V gene encodes CDR1 KGHDR and CDR2 SFDVKD. The CDR3 reads CATSRGETDTQYF. Written as DNA, the CDR3 is TGTGCCACTTCCAGGGGCGAGACAGATACGCAGTATTTT.

Concerning this clonotype: This is likely a read error, given that the CDR3 carries no conserved phenylalanine or tryptophan at its end. The DNA is left out, because the CDR3 cannot be placed on it with certainty; the CDR3 is given as TCRdb lists it. The chain joins TRBV20-1 to TRBJ1-4; the listed D gene, TRBD1, was not tested against the DNA. The CDR3 totals 10 residues, both ends included. Per germline, CDR1 DFQATT and CDR2 SNEGSKA (reference sequence). CDR3 sequence: CSARAGGTTN.

This clonotype has a count of ten or more. The chain uses TRBV2 and TRBJ1-2; 8 positions match TRBD1. CDR3 length equals 18 residues. The ends lost 2 bases at V and 5 bases at J; junction bases unmatched: 16. Germline lookup yields CDR1 SNHLY and CDR2 FYNNEI. CDR3 sequence: CASSERALGQGMGYGYTF. The CDR3 DNA reads TGTGCCAGCAGTGAACGTGCCTTAGGACAGGGAATGGGGTATGGCTACACCTTC. Based on the CDR3 plus reference TRBV2 and TRBJ1-2, the full variable domain is EPEVTQTPSHQVTQMGQEVILRCVPISNHLYFYWYRQILGQKVEFLVSFYNNEISEKSEIFDDQFSVERPDGSNFTLKIRSTKLEDSAMYFCASSERALGQGMGYGYTFGSGTRLTVV.

About this clonotype itself: A much larger clone sits a single nucleotide away, making a read error possible. This sequence joins TRBV19 and TRBJ1-1; a weak D match, TRBD1 (5 bases). The CDR3 loop spans 13 amino acids. Germline loops: CDR1 LNHDA, CDR2 SQIVND (reference sequence). In nucleotides, the CDR3 is TGTGCCAGTAGATTCCCGGGGACGGGGGAAGCTCTCTTT. Translation: CASRFPGTGEALF.